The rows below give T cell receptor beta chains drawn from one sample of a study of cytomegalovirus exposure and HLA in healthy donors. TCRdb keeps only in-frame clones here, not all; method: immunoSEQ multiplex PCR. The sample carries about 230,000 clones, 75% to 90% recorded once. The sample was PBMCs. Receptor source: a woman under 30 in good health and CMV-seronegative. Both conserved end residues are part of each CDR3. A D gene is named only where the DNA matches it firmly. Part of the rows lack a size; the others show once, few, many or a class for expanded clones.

CASRRQAIDTEAFF | TGTGCCAGCAGGAGACAGGCCATCGACACTGAAGCTTTCTTT | NA | TRBJ1-1 | 14 | NA | TRBV5-8
CASSYTGELFF | TGTGCCAGCAGCTACACCGGGGAGCTGTTTTTT | NA | TRBJ2-2 | 11 | NA | TRBV2
CASSQGEGVSGYTF | TGCGCCAGCAGCCAAGGTGAGGGTGTCTCTGGCTACACCTTC | NA | TRBJ1-2 | 14 | NA | TRBV4-3
CASGQTYEQYF | TGTGCCAGCGGACAGACCTACGAGCAGTACTTC | NA | TRBJ2-7 | 11 | few | TRBV2
CASSSLAGSSYEQYF | TGTGCCAGCAGCTCCTTAGCGGGTAGCTCCTACGAGCAGTACTTC | TRBD2 | TRBJ2-7 | 15 | once | TRBV11-2
CASSFPGGFTSSYNEQFF | TGTGCCAGCAGCTTCCCGGGGGGCTTTACGAGCTCCTACAATGAGCAGTTCTTC | NA | TRBJ2-1 | 18 | NA | TRBV7-9
CASSLEASGRAYEQYF | TGCGCCAGCAGCTTGGAGGCTAGCGGGCGGGCCTACGAGCAGTACTTC | TRBD2 | TRBJ2-7 | 16 | NA | TRBV5-1
CASSQDLGGGGGTQYF | TGCGCCAGCAGCCAAGATCTAGGGGGGGGTGGCGGGACGCAGTATTTT | NA | TRBJ2-3 | 16 | NA | TRBV4-3
CASGSGHLNEKLFF | TGTGCTAGTGGTTCGGGACACCTTAATGAAAAACTGTTTTTT | NA | TRBJ1-4 | 14 | NA | TRBV12-5
CASSLYGGLAGLYNEQFF | TGTGCCAGCAGCTTATATGGTGGACTAGCGGGACTGTACAATGAGCAGTTCTTC | TRBD2 | TRBJ2-1 | 18 | NA | TRBV7-9
CATTTSGSSYNEQFF | TGTGCCACTACGACTAGCGGGAGCTCCTACAATGAGCAGTTCTTC | TRBD2 | TRBJ2-1 | 15 | NA | TRBV19
CASSQGTGGESSYEQYF | TGCGCCAGCAGCCAAGGGACAGGGGGCGAAAGCTCCTACGAGCAGTACTTC | TRBD1 | TRBJ2-7 | 17 | NA | TRBV4-3
CASSLIQGGGYTF | TGTGCCAGCAGCTTAATCCAGGGAGGCGGCTACACCTTC | NA | TRBJ1-2 | 13 | NA | TRBV13
CASSEWAQQETQYF | TGTGCCAGCAGTGAGTGGGCACAACAAGAGACCCAGTACTTC | NA | TRBJ2-5 | 14 | NA | TRBV2
CASSDSAGASTDTQYF | TGTGCCAGCAGTGACTCAGCGGGGGCTAGCACAGATACGCAGTATTTT | TRBD2 | TRBJ2-3 | 16 | few | TRBV6-4
CASSYDRGGALSSYNEQFF | TGTGCCAGCAGTTATGATAGAGGGGGGGCTCTTAGCTCCTACAATGAGCAGTTCTTC | NA | TRBJ2-1 | 19 | NA | TRBV2
CASSQTGTAYNEQFF | TGTGCCAGCAGCCAGACCGGGACTGCCTACAATGAGCAGTTCTTC | NA | TRBJ2-1 | 15 | NA | TRBV4-2
CASSKRTGRVNYGYTF | TGTGCCAGCAGCAAACGGACAGGGAGGGTTAACTATGGCTACACCTTC | TRBD1 | TRBJ1-2 | 16 | NA | TRBV5-6
CASSLGVRGREKLFF | TGTGCCAGCAGCTTAGGAGTCAGGGGGCGTGAAAAACTGTTTTTT | TRBD1 | TRBJ1-4 | 15 | NA | TRBV11-2
CASSLSGGPDTQYF | TGCGCCAGCAGCTTGTCTGGGGGCCCAGATACGCAGTATTTT | NA | TRBJ2-3 | 14 | NA | TRBV5-1
CASSPWDNKYQPQHF | TGTGCCAGCAGTCCCTGGGACAATAAGTATCAGCCCCAGCATTTT | NA | TRBJ1-5 | 15 | NA | TRBV27
CASSQDPAGEETQYF | TGCGCCAGCAGCCAAGATCCCGCAGGGGAAGAGACCCAGTACTTC | NA | TRBJ2-5 | 15 | NA | TRBV4-3
CSARESVEQYF | TGCAGTGCTAGAGAATCTGTCGAGCAGTACTTC | NA | TRBJ2-7 | 11 | NA | TRBV20-1
CASSLSGEANEQFF | TGTGCCAGCAGTTTATCGGGGGAAGCGAATGAGCAGTTCTTC | NA | TRBJ2-1 | 14 | few | TRBV9
CASSYSGQANEQFF | TGTGCCAGCAGTTACTCGGGACAGGCCAATGAGCAGTTCTTC | TRBD1 | TRBJ2-1 | 14 | NA | TRBV6-5
CASSEVGPNGAQYF | TGTGCCAGCAGTGAAGTAGGGCCCAACGGGGCCCAGTACTTC | NA | TRBJ2-5 | 14 | once | TRBV2
CASSQDVAGGHSSYNEQFF | TGCGCCAGCAGCCAAGACGTAGCGGGGGGTCATAGCTCCTACAATGAGCAGTTCTTC | TRBD2 | TRBJ2-1 | 19 | NA | TRBV4-3
CASRNPQVSNTEAFF | TGCGCCAGCAGAAACCCACAGGTTTCGAACACTGAAGCTTTCTTT | NA | TRBJ1-1 | 15 | NA | TRBV4-1
CASTVQGKAYGYTF | TGTGCCAGCACGGTCCAGGGGAAGGCCTATGGCTACACCTTC | NA | TRBJ1-2 | 14 | NA | TRBV28
CATSRDRGSNQPQHF | TGTGCCACCAGCAGAGACAGGGGGAGCAATCAGCCCCAGCATTTT | TRBD1 | TRBJ1-5 | 15 | NA | TRBV15
CASSYSRTRETQYF | TGTGCCAGCAGTTACTCCCGGACTAGAGAGACCCAGTACTTC | TRBD2 | TRBJ2-5 | 14 | NA | TRBV6-5
CASSVYLGSGELFF | TGTGCCAGCAGCGTGTATCTTGGGAGCGGGGAGCTGTTTTTT | NA | TRBJ2-2 | 14 | NA | TRBV9
CASSPYGQVANYGYTF | TGCGCCAGCAGCCCATATGGACAGGTAGCTAACTATGGCTACACCTTC | TRBD1 | TRBJ1-2 | 16 | NA | TRBV5-1
CASSIRGTGTKETQYF | TGTGCCAGTAGTATCCGCGGGACAGGGACGAAAGAGACCCAGTACTTC | TRBD1 | TRBJ2-5 | 16 | NA | TRBV19
CASSLEGYNYNEQFF | TGCGCCAGCAGCTTGGAGGGGTATAACTACAATGAGCAGTTCTTC | NA | TRBJ2-1 | 15 | NA | TRBV5-1
CASSLGDSLFNSPLHF | TGCGCCAGCAGCTTGGGGGACAGCCTTTTTAATTCACCCCTCCACTTT | TRBD1 | TRBJ1-6 | 16 | NA | TRBV5-1
CASSVLGEGLDEQFF | TGTGCCAGCAGCGTATTGGGGGAGGGCCTCGATGAGCAGTTCTTC | TRBD2 | TRBJ2-1 | 15 | NA | TRBV9
CASSRQIRETQYF | TGCGCCAGCAGCCGACAAATCCGGGAGACCCAGTACTTC | NA | TRBJ2-5 | 13 | NA | TRBV4-3
CASTDRGRYNSPLHF | TGTGCCAGTACGGACAGGGGGCGGTATAATTCACCCCTCCACTTT | TRBD1 | TRBJ1-6 | 15 | once | TRBV19
CASSTPGLNSGANVLTF | TGTGCCAGTAGTACCCCGGGACTGAACTCTGGGGCCAACGTCCTGACTTTC | NA | TRBJ2-6 | 17 | NA | TRBV19
CATSRDRGSQHF | TGTGCCACCAGCAGAGACAGGGGTTCCCAGCATTTT | NA | TRBJ1-5 | 12 | NA | TRBV15
CASSPQGRILYGYTF | TGTGCCAGTAGTCCACAGGGGAGGATCCTCTATGGCTACACCTTC | TRBD1 | TRBJ1-2 | 15 | NA | TRBV19
CASSDPTGGYYEQYF | TGTGCCAGCAGTGACCCGACAGGGGGCTACTACGAGCAGTACTTC | TRBD1 | TRBJ2-7 | 15 | NA | TRBV6-1
CASSSKRGGVYEQYF | TGTGCCAGCAGCTCAAAAAGGGGGGGGGTGTACGAGCAGTACTTC | NA | TRBJ2-7 | 15 | NA | TRBV5-6
CASSQTSSGVNEQFF | TGTGCCAGCAGCCAGACTAGCTCAGGGGTCAATGAGCAGTTCTTC | NA | TRBJ2-1 | 15 | NA | TRBV5-8